Following are 2 T cell receptor beta chains from one sample sequenced in a study of monozygotic twins with inflammatory bowel disease. TCRdb reworked the 5' RACE reads into one entry per CDR3 protein, no DNA. Recorded here are under 150,000 distinct CDR3 sequences; the top ten clones represent about 2.6%. The sample was blood. Receptors were obtained from a human donor with ulcerative colitis or Crohn's disease, or a healthy co-twin of an affected twin (not recorded which).

The J gene is TRBJ2-3, the V gene TRBV24-1. This CDR3 spans 13 amino acids. In germline, CDR1 is KGHDR, CDR2 SFDVKD. The CDR3 sequence: CATSRGYADTQYF.

The gene calls are TRBV5-1 and TRBJ2-2; the TRBD2 assignment by TCRdb is unverifiable without DNA. CDR3 length: 14 residues. Germline V gene lookup returns CDR1 SGHRS and CDR2 YFSETQ. The CDR3 sequence: CASSLIQGHGELFF.